This passage covers 16 T cell receptor beta chains from one sample sequenced in a study of neurological immune-mediated disorders (dated by TCRdb to about 2019). Library method: 5' RACE. Sequenced on an Illumina HiSeq 2500. TCRdb trimmed public reads at Q25 via fastp, called clones via MiXCR and kept in-frame beta chains. A single entry per CDR3 protein holds the most common genes and DNA from its merged rows. For this sample the table gives 66,000 or so distinct CDR3 sequences, of which around 5.2% were detected only once. The ten most abundant clones make up 2.5% to 3% of the sample. The material sequenced was PBMCs. The receptors were sampled from a woman aged 25-40 years with multiple sclerosis.

Only a few counts were recorded for this clonotype. The J gene is TRBJ2-3, the V gene TRBV5-1; the D is unclear. The CDR3 spans 17 residues. V dropped 1 base and J dropped 1 base, with 16 bases sitting between them. Per germline, CDR1 SGHRS and CDR2 YFSETQ. CDR3 loop: CASSLLPASRGTDTQYF. CDR3 nucleotides: TGCGCCAGCAGCTTGTTGCCCGCGTCCCGGGGCACAGATACGCAGTATTTT.

This clonotype was detected ten times or more. The chain couples TRBV12-3 or TRBV12-4 to TRBJ1-2; D gene uncertain. Deletions cut 5 bases from V and 7 bases from J, with 14 bases between. CDR3 size: 13 residues. This CDR3 is CASSPRGTGGYTF. The CDR3 region has the DNA TGTGCCAGCAGTCCTCGGGGTACTGGTGGCTACACCTTC.

Ten or more counts support this clonotype. The rearrangement joins TRBV20-1 to TRBJ2-3, with D perhaps TRBD1 or TRBD2 (5 bases each). Germline V gene lookup returns CDR1 DFQATT and CDR2 SNEGSKA (reference sequence). V lost 5 bases, J lost 2 bases, and 20 bases lay in between. This CDR3 contains 16 residues. The CDR3 DNA follows: TGCAGTGCTCGCCCGGGACCTACGGCCTTCACAGATACGCAGTATTTT. The encoded protein is CSARPGPTAFTDTQYF.

This clonotype was counted many times. This rearrangement joins TRBV11-2 to TRBJ2-7; 8 bases are shared with TRBD2. Germline CDR1 reads SGHAT; CDR2 reads FQNNGV. The CDR3 loop spans 17 amino acids. The J segment lost 3 bases and the V segment lost 1 base, leaving 11 bases of the junction unmatched. CDR3 in DNA: TGTGCCAGCAGCTTAGGCCGGGGGTGGCTAGCGGGCTACGAGCAGTACTTC. Translation: CASSLGRGWLAGYEQYF. Full variable domain (remainder filled in from reference TRBV11-2 and TRBJ2-7): EAGVAQSPRYKIIEKRQSVAFWCNPISGHATLYWYQQILGQGPKLLIQFQNNGVVDDSQLPKDRFSAERLKGVDSTLKIQPAKLEDSAVYLCASSLGRGWLAGYEQYFGPGTRLTVT.

The sample holds a few counts of this clonotype. The V call is TRBV11-2, the J call TRBJ2-2; tentatively, D is TRBD1 or TRBD2 (5 bases each). Germline V lookup: CDR1 SGHAT, CDR2 FQNNGV. V shed 1 base and J shed 6 bases, with 15 bases lying between them. CDR3 length: 16 amino acids. The CDR3 loop is CASSLGLQGGPGELFF. In DNA, the CDR3 is TGTGCCAGCAGCTTAGGCCTCCAGGGCGGGCCCGGGGAGCTGTTTTTT.

This clonotype was seen ten or more times. Germline is not matched at one junction end, which may reflect a read error. The gene calls are TRBV4-1 and TRBJ1-6; D gene ambiguous. Germline CDR1 and CDR2: MGHRA and YSYEKL. This CDR3 comprises 19 residues. The CDR3 here is CASSQEVVRPSSYNSPLNF. Written as DNA, the CDR3 is TGCGCCAGCAGCCAAGAAGTCGTAAGGCCCAGCTCCTATAATTCACCCCTCAACTTT.

The chain is built from TRBV20-1 and TRBJ2-7; no clear D. CDR1 is DFQATT and CDR2 is SNEGSKA in the germline V gene (reference sequence). Between the trimmed V and J ends, which lost 0 bases and 0 bases, there was a span of 3 bases. CDR3 length: 12 residues. This CDR3 is CSARDNSYEQYF. In DNA, the CDR3 is TGCAGTGCTAGAGATAACTCCTACGAGCAGTACTTC.

This clonotype was detected many times. V and J are TRBV6-6 and TRBJ1-2; D is possibly TRBD1 (6 bases). Trimming pared 5 bases from V and 8 bases from J, leaving 12 bases between. CDR1 MNHNY and CDR2 SVGAGI come from the germline V gene (reference sequence). This CDR3 comprises 12 residues. For the CDR3, the DNA is TGTGCCAGCAGTAACACAGGGTGGGGCTACACCTTC. It translates to CASSNTGWGYTF.

This clonotype was detected ten times or more. The rearrangement uses TRBV6-1 and TRBJ2-7; the match to TRBD2 covers 12 bases. The CDR3 spans 17 residues. The germline V gene has CDR1 MNHNS and CDR2 SASEGT. The trim removed 6 bases at V and 4 bases at J, leaving 13 bases unmatched. In nucleotides, the CDR3 is TGTGCCAGCAGAGCGGAAGCGGCTAGCGGGGGGGTATACGAGCAGTACTTC. Translating it yields CASRAEAASGGVYEQYF.

This clonotype was detected many times. The chain has TRBV3-1 and TRBJ2-1; no clear D. Germline values: CDR1 LGHDT, CDR2 YNNKEL (reference sequence). This CDR3 is built from 17 residues. V was trimmed by 4 bases and J by 7 bases, leaving 23 bases between them. DNA for the CDR3: TGTGCCAGCAGCCTTATCAACCGTCTCTCACCATCAAATGAGCAGTTCTTC. Protein product: CASSLINRLSPSNEQFF.

V is TRBV6-2 or TRBV6-3 and J is TRBJ2-5, with no clear D. CDR1 is MNHEY, CDR2 SVGEGT, per germline. Trimming pared 5 bases from V and 3 bases from J, leaving 13 bases between. The CDR3 totals 14 residues. CDR3 loop: CASSNRYGEETQYF. The CDR3 coding sequence is TGTGCCAGCAGTAACAGATACGGCGAAGAGACCCAGTACTTC.

The chain recombines TRBV20-1 with TRBJ1-6; TRBD1 might be the D (5 bases). This CDR3 has 15 residues. The germline CDR1 and CDR2 sequences are DFQATT and SNEGSKA (reference sequence). The V and J ends lost 3 bases and 7 bases respectively, with 16 bases between them. As DNA, the CDR3 is TGCAGTGCTAGGGAACAGGAAACAACCAATTCACCCCTCCACTTT. Encoded protein: CSAREQETTNSPLHF.

This clonotype was recorded many times. The chain employs TRBV20-1 and TRBJ1-1; a possible D gene is TRBD1 (5 bases). This CDR3 has 12 amino acids. V was cut by 6 bases and J by 3 bases, with 11 bases left in between. Per germline, CDR1 DFQATT and CDR2 SNEGSKA (reference sequence). In DNA, the CDR3 is TGCAGTGCGGCGACAGCTTACACTGAAGCTTTCTTT. Translating it yields CSAATAYTEAFF.

This clonotype showed up many times. V and J are TRBV6-6 and TRBJ2-3; 8 bases line up with TRBD1. The CDR3 is 14 residues long. The V gene's germline CDR1 is MNHNY and CDR2 SVGAGI (reference sequence). The junction had 6 bases not matched to a gene; V was cut back by 6 bases and J by 4 bases. The CDR3: CASRPGGSADTQYF. The CDR3 bases are TGTGCCAGCAGACCAGGGGGCAGTGCAGATACGCAGTATTTT.

This clonotype was seen ten or more times. V and J are TRBV9 and TRBJ1-1, with D perhaps matching TRBD1 (6 bases). The CDR3 extends over 15 amino acids. V was cut by 4 bases and J by 5 bases, with 18 bases left in between. Germline CDR1 and CDR2: SGDLS and YYNGEE. The CDR3 protein is CASSPRQARGTEAFF. The CDR3 DNA sequence: TGTGCCAGCAGCCCACGACAGGCCCGGGGAACTGAAGCTTTCTTT.

The chain has TRBV24-1 and TRBJ2-3, with 8 positions matching TRBD2. The J segment lost 1 base and the V segment lost 5 bases, leaving 4 bases of the junction unmatched. Per the germline V gene, CDR1 is KGHDR and CDR2 is SFDVKD. The CDR3 is made up of 15 amino acids. Written as DNA, the CDR3 is TGTGCCACCAGTGCCGGGGGGGCCGGCACAGATACGCAGTATTTT. It translates to CATSAGGAGTDTQYF.